This TCR beta chain was captured in a study of cytomegalovirus exposure and HLA in healthy donors. Study conclusions and caveats: In an earlier analysis, in 587 donors, most V segments appeared productive either ~87% or ~30% of the time.

Donors were ostensibly healthy at sampling, although undocumented immune exposures were probable. PCR involved 60 Vbeta and 13 Jbeta primers. Clones were sequenced by immunoSEQ multiplex PCR, and TCRdb holds only the in-frame ones, with some missing. The sample yields about 64,000 clones, under 80% seen once. A word on this clone: What it binds is not known.

V trimming: 3 bases; J trimming: 3 bases; junction bases outside the gene matches: 4. The CDR3 is 17 amino acids. Germline lookup yields CDR1 MGHRA and CDR2 YSYEKL. The sample comprised PBMCs. V usage is TRBV4-1 and J usage is TRBJ2-2; 13 bases fit TRBD2. The TCR was taken from a male donor in good health and CMV-seropositive. The CDR3 sequence is CASSQAGLAGDTGELFF. CDR3 in DNA: TGCGCCAGCAGCCAGGCCGGACTAGCGGGAGACACCGGGGAGCTGTTTTTT.